The 5 T cell receptor beta chains presented below share a single source sample, sequenced in a study of blood T cells in healthy people across ages. A second PCR, run for roughly 7 to 12 cycles, used a sample-barcoded 5' primer plus a J-beta primer mix. TCRdb reanalysed the 5' RACE reads using MiXCR and keeps one entry per CDR3 protein. The sample has more than 500,000 distinct CDR3 sequences, about 26% seen once; the top ten hold approximately 17%. Input material: blood. The receptors were gathered from a woman in her seventies in good health.

Concerning this clonotype: The junction shows a germline mismatch at one end, possibly a read error. The V and J genes are TRBV6-6 and TRBJ1-1, with D tentatively TRBD1 (6 bases). Germline CDR1 MNHNY, CDR2 SVGAGI (reference sequence). This CDR3 region has 15 residues. The CDR3 DNA follows: TGTGCCAGCAGTTACGGCGGGCAGGGGAACACTGAAGCTTCCTTT. The encoded protein is CASSYGGQGNTEASF.

This clonotype came up a few times. This rearrangement joins TRBV7-2 to TRBJ2-7; 7 positions match TRBD1. Germline V CDR1 and CDR2: SGHTA, FQGNSA. The CDR3 runs 14 residues. V was pared by 5 bases and J by 2 bases, with 6 bases of the junction left unmatched. CDR3 residues: CASSRDREAYEQYF. The CDR3 DNA reads TGTGCCAGCAGCCGAGACAGGGAAGCCTACGAGCAGTACTTC.

In this sample, this clonotype turned up once. The chain links TRBV5-1 to TRBJ2-3; no firm D call. Trimming removed 5 bases at V and 6 bases at J, with 7 bases between. Germline V gene sequence: CDR1 SGHRS, CDR2 YFSETQ. This CDR3 has 11 amino acids. This chain's CDR3 is CASSISDTQYF. DNA of the CDR3: TGCGCCAGCAGTATTAGCGATACGCAGTATTTT. The full variable domain, with the rest looked up from reference TRBV5-1 and TRBJ2-3, is KAGVTQTPRYLIKTRGQQVTLSCSPISGHRSVSWYQQTPGQGLQFLFEYFSETQRNKGNFPGRFSGRQFSNSRSEMNVSTLELGDSALYLCASSISDTQYFGPGTRLTVL.

This clonotype was picked up a small number of times. V gene TRBV6-5 combines with J gene TRBJ2-7; D tentatively reads TRBD1 or TRBD2 (5 bases each). V was clipped by 4 bases and J by 1 base, with 11 bases between them. The V gene's germline CDR1 is MNHEY and CDR2 SVGAGI. CDR3 length equals 14 residues. In nucleotides, the CDR3 is TGTGCCAGCAGTTCTCCGGGACGGTCCTACGAGCAGTACTTC. Translated: CASSSPGRSYEQYF.

This clonotype was detected ten times or more. V and J are TRBV7-3 and TRBJ2-6; no reliable D call. The CDR3 runs 14 residues. The V end lost 5 bases, the J end lost 0 bases, and 5 bases lay between the germline ends. Germline V gene data show CDR1 as SGHTA and CDR2 as FQGTGA. CDR3 sequence reads: CASSPSSGANVLTF. The CDR3 DNA follows: TGTGCCAGCAGCCCCTCCTCTGGGGCCAACGTCCTGACTTTC.